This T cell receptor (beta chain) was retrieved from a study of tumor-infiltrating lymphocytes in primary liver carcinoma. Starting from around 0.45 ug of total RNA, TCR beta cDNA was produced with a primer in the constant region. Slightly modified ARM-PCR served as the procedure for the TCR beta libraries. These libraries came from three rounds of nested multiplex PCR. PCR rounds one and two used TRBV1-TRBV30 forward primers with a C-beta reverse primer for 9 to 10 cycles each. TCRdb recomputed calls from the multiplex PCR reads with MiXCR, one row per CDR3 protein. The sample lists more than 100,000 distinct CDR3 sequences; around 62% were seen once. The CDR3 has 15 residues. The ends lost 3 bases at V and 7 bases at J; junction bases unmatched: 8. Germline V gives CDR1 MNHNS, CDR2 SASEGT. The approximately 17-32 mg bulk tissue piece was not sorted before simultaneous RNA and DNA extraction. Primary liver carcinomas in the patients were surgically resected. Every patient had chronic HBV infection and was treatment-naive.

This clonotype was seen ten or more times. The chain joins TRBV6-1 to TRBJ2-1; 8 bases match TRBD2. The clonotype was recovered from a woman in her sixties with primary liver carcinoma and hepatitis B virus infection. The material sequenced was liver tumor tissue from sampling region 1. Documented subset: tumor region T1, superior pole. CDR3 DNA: TGTGCCAGCAGTGAGCGGGGGGCTTCGGGGAATGAGCAGTTCTTC. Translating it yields CASSERGASGNEQFF.